The 32 T cell receptor beta chains reported below all come from one sample, sequenced in a study of T cells in Graves' hyperthyroidism and ophthalmopathy. Template material for amplifying TCR beta CDR3 regions consisted of RNA transcripts. A set of HTBI primers served as the primers for a first-round RT-PCR of the TCR CDR3. Each CDR3 protein gets one entry after TCRdb re-called the multiplex PCR reads with MiXCR. The sample has about 640,000 distinct CDR3 sequences, approximately 15% seen once. Source material: blood. The receptor source for this set is a woman aged 50 to 60 with Graves' ophthalmopathy.

Many counts were recorded for this clonotype. The genes are TRBV7-9 and TRBJ1-1; no firm D call. Trimming shortened V by 5 bases and J by 7 bases, and 20 bases separated the two germline ends. CDR1 is SEHNR and CDR2 is FQNEAQ in the germline V gene (reference sequence). The CDR3 sequence is 15 residues long. Here the CDR3 DNA reads TGTGCCAGCAGCACCGACCGGGCCTACGGAAATGAAGCTTTCTTT. It translates to CASSTDRAYGNEAFF.

This clonotype was seen repeatedly, ten times or more. This chain joins TRBV28 and TRBJ2-1; maybe TRBD2 (6 bases). This CDR3 is 18 amino acids long. Germline CDR1 reads MDHEN; CDR2 reads SYDVKM. V was cut by 5 bases and J by 0 bases, with 20 bases left in between. CDR3 amino acids: CASSITTRPGSSYNEQFF. In DNA, the CDR3 is TGTGCCAGCAGTATTACTACTCGACCCGGGAGCTCCTACAATGAGCAGTTCTTC.

This clonotype was seen repeatedly, ten times or more. The chain couples TRBV18 to TRBJ2-6; D gene unclear. V lost 3 bases and J lost 4, with 4 bases in between. This CDR3 region has 13 residues. CDR1 and CDR2 from the germline V gene are KGHSH and LQKENI. This CDR3 reads CASSPAGANVLTF. The CDR3 DNA reads TGTGCCAGCTCACCTGCCGGGGCCAACGTCCTGACTTTC.

The table lists this clonotype with many counts. V usage is TRBV18 and J usage is TRBJ2-7; 7 bases match TRBD1. Germline CDR1 reads KGHSH; CDR2 reads LQKENI. The CDR3 runs 15 residues. The V gene end was trimmed by 2 bases and the J gene end by 4 bases; junction bases not matched to a gene: 8. CDR3 nucleotide sequence: TGTGCCAGCTCACCAGAACAGGGGAAGACTTACGAGCAGTACTTC. Its protein is CASSPEQGKTYEQYF.

This clonotype was seen many times. The J gene is TRBJ1-5, the V gene TRBV7-9; no firm D call. This CDR3 comprises 12 residues. CDR1 and CDR2 (germline): SEHNR, FQNEAQ (reference sequence). V was trimmed by 2 bases and J by 5 bases, leaving 4 bases between them. The CDR3, as DNA: TGTGCCAGCAGCTTACCCTATCAGCCCCAGCATTTT. Its translation is CASSLPYQPQHF.

This clonotype was observed many times. The chain couples TRBV18 to TRBJ1-1; D is undetermined. The CDR3 loop spans 14 amino acids. Looked up from germline, CDR1 is KGHSH and CDR2 is LQKENI. Trimming took 2 bases from V and 0 from J, leaving 7 bases between them. CDR3 residues: CASSPEGMNTEAFF. The DNA of the CDR3 is TGTGCCAGCTCACCAGAGGGTATGAACACTGAAGCTTTCTTT.

This clonotype was observed at least ten times. V usage is TRBV11-3 and J usage is TRBJ2-3; 11 bases fit TRBD2. This CDR3 region has 16 residues. J gave up 8 bases and V 1 base, and 8 bases lay outside the gene matches. Germline CDR1 is SGHNT and CDR2 is YENEEA. CDR3 coding DNA: TGTGCCAGCAGCTTAGGTGTAGCGGGAGGGCCCGGTACGCAGTATTTT. Translation gives CASSLGVAGGPGTQYF.

V and J are TRBV27 and TRBJ1-6, with D perhaps matching TRBD1 (6 bases). Germline V lookup: CDR1 MNHEY, CDR2 SMNVEV (reference sequence). CDR3 length: 14 residues. The ends were cut back, 2 bases at V and 6 bases at J, with 8 bases in the middle. This CDR3 is CASSLHRVNSPLHF. DNA of the CDR3: TGTGCCAGCAGTTTACACAGGGTTAATTCACCCCTCCACTTT.

This clonotype was observed at least ten times. The rearrangement joins TRBV28 to TRBJ2-7; D not resolved. CDR1 is MDHEN, CDR2 SYDVKM, per germline. V shed 6 bases and J shed 6 bases, with 9 bases lying between them. CDR3 length equals 11 residues. In nucleotides, the CDR3 is TGTGCCAGCAGGGTGTTATCCGAGCAGTACTTC. It is translated as CASRVLSEQYF. Full variable domain (outside the CDR3, taken from reference TRBV28 and TRBJ2-7): DVKVTQSSRYLVKRTGEKVFLECVQDMDHENMFWYRQDPGLGLRLIYFSYDVKMKEKGDIPEGYSVSREKKERFSLILESASTNQTSMYLCASRVLSEQYFGPGTRLTVT.

A remark on this clonotype: Just one base apart from a much larger clone, this may be a read error. This sequence joins TRBV7-2 and TRBJ2-1; 10 positions match TRBD2. With V trimmed by 7 bases and J by 6 bases, 9 bases remained unmatched. There are 15 residues in the CDR3. From germline, CDR1 is SGHTA and CDR2 FQGNSA. CDR3 nucleotide sequence: TGTGCCAGCACCCCCTCGAGCGGGAGGGTCAATGAGCAGTTCTTC. Translated, it gives CASTPSSGRVNEQFF.

This sequence joins TRBV4-3 and TRBJ2-5; D unresolved. CDR3 size: 15 residues. With 0 bases removed from V and 5 bases from J, the gap between germline ends came to 13 bases. Germline lookup yields CDR1 LGHNA and CDR2 YSLEER. CDR3 amino acids: CASSQDGVSRETQYF. The CDR3 DNA reads as TGCGCCAGCAGCCAAGATGGAGTCTCTCGGGAGACCCAGTACTTC.

This clonotype has a handful of counts. The V call is TRBV5-1, the J call TRBJ2-1; 11 bases fit TRBD1. V was pared by 0 bases and J by 5 bases, with 7 bases of the junction left unmatched. Germline-derived CDR1 and CDR2 are SGHRS and YFSETQ. The CDR3 is 17 residues long. The CDR3 DNA follows: TGCGCCAGCAGCTTGGATAGGGGACAGGGGGAAGACAATGAGCAGTTCTTC. Its translation is CASSLDRGQGEDNEQFF.

In its sample, this clonotype was seen many times. V and J are TRBV11-3 and TRBJ2-2; TRBD2 matches at 8 bases. Per the germline V gene, CDR1 is SGHNT and CDR2 is YENEEA. V was pared by 5 bases and J by 1 base, with 6 bases of the junction left unmatched. The CDR3 runs to 16 residues. The CDR3 region is CASSLPSGGNTGELFF. The DNA for the CDR3 is TGTGCCAGCAGCCTTCCGAGCGGGGGGAACACCGGGGAGCTGTTTTTT. The full variable domain, rest sourced from reference TRBV11-3 and TRBJ2-2, is EAGVVQSPRYKIIEKKQPVAFWCNPISGHNTLYWYLQNLGQGPELLIRYENEEAVDDSQLPKDRFSAERLKGVDSTLKIQPAELGDSAVYLCASSLPSGGNTGELFFGEGSRLTVL.

This clonotype was detected many times. The rearrangement links TRBV2 to TRBJ2-7; 8 bases map to TRBD1. Trimming took 5 bases from V and 2 from J; bases not matched to a gene: 5. CDR3 length: 14 residues. Per germline, CDR1 SNHLY and CDR2 FYNNEI. The CDR3 nucleotides are TGTGCCAGCAGTCAACAGGGGGGCCCCTACGAGCAGTACTTC. It codes for CASSQQGGPYEQYF.

The table lists this clonotype with a few counts. The chain is built from TRBV5-6 and TRBJ1-5; 10 positions agree with TRBD1. J gave up 7 bases and V 4 bases, and 8 bases lay outside the gene matches. Germline-derived CDR1 and CDR2 are SGHDT and YYEEEE. The CDR3 extends over 15 amino acids. CDR3: CASSVTGGLGQPQHF. The CDR3 DNA follows: TGTGCCAGCAGCGTGACAGGGGGCCTAGGACAGCCCCAGCATTTT.

At least ten counts were recorded for this clonotype. V gene TRBV28 combines with J gene TRBJ2-1; 9 bases match TRBD2. The CDR3 consists of 16 residues. The V and J ends lost 7 bases and 0 bases, in that order; junction bases with no gene match: 7. Germline V gives CDR1 MDHEN, CDR2 SYDVKM. Here the CDR3 reads CASIPAGGSSYNEQFF. The CDR3 DNA is TGTGCCAGCATCCCAGCGGGGGGAAGCTCCTACAATGAGCAGTTCTTC.

Concerning this clonotype itself: A junction boundary mismatches the germline segment, possibly from a read error. Here the CDR3 reads CSARGTSGSGTGELFF. The CDR3 nucleotides are TGCAGTGCGAGAGGGACGAGCGGGTCGGGCACCGGGGAGCTGTTTTTT. The gene calls are TRBV20-1 and TRBJ2-2; a weak D match, TRBD2 (6 bases). From germline, CDR1 is DFQATT and CDR2 SNEGSKA (reference sequence). The CDR3 covers 16 residues.

This clonotype was observed a few times. This chain connects TRBV20-1 to TRBJ2-3; 7 nucleotides align to TRBD2. The CDR3 totals 15 residues. Germline loops: CDR1 DFQATT, CDR2 SNEGSKA (reference sequence). With 0 bases clipped from V and 0 bases from J, the junction kept 3 bases outside the gene matches. The CDR3 is CSAREGSGSTDTQYF. CDR3 nucleotide sequence: TGCAGTGCTAGAGAAGGTAGCGGGAGCACAGATACGCAGTATTTT.

Many counts were recorded for this clonotype. CDR3 in amino acids: CSARVAGGETQYF. The CDR3 DNA sequence: TGCAGTGCTAGAGTTGCGGGAGGGGAGACCCAGTACTTC. J is TRBJ2-5 and V is TRBV20-1, with 9 bases that match TRBD2. Trimming removed 1 base from V and 5 bases from J; junction bases left unmatched: 2. CDR3 size: 13 residues. Germline V lookup: CDR1 DFQATT, CDR2 SNEGSKA (reference sequence).

The table lists this clonotype with many counts. The rearrangement joins TRBV20-1 to TRBJ2-3; D might be TRBD1 (5 bases). The V and J ends lost 0 bases and 5 bases respectively, with 12 bases between them. CDR1 is DFQATT and CDR2 is SNEGSKA in the germline V gene (reference sequence). CDR3 size: 14 residues. The CDR3 DNA sequence: TGCAGTGCTAGAGATCAGGGTTCTGGAGATACGCAGTATTTT. Translated: CSARDQGSGDTQYF.

On this clonotype: This could be a read error, since a much larger clone is one nucleotide away. V and J are TRBV10-3 and TRBJ2-1; 8 bases align to TRBD2. The germline V gene encodes CDR1 ENHRY and CDR2 SYGVKD. Trimming at V came to 2 bases and at J to 7 bases, leaving 16 bases not matched to a gene. The CDR3 is 18 amino acids. The DNA of the CDR3 is TGTGCCATCAGTGAGACCCTGGGTCCTAGCGGGCGTGTGAATGAGCAGTTCTTC. This encodes CAISETLGPSGRVNEQFF.

This clonotype was counted at least ten times. This chain uses TRBV29-1 with TRBJ2-4; no firm D call. CDR3 length: 15 amino acids. V gave up 4 bases and J gave up 0 bases, with 13 bases separating them. The germline V gene has CDR1 SQVTM and CDR2 ANQGSEA. CDR3 loop: CSVAGRASAKNIQYF. For the CDR3, the DNA is TGCAGCGTTGCGGGTAGGGCCTCAGCCAAAAACATTCAGTACTTC.

The chain couples TRBV12-3 or TRBV12-4 to TRBJ2-6; no reliable D call. V was shortened by 0 bases and J by 3 bases, with 3 bases between the two germline ends. This CDR3 comprises 14 residues. The CDR3 region is CASSLAGGANVLTF. The CDR3 nucleotides are TGTGCCAGCAGTTTAGCTGGTGGGGCCAACGTCCTGACTTTC.

The chain couples TRBV28 to TRBJ1-6; weak D call: TRBD1 (5 bases). CDR3 size: 13 residues. The V end was cut by 4 bases, the J end by 8 bases, with 9 bases between. Germline V CDR1 and CDR2: MDHEN, SYDVKM. As DNA, the CDR3 is TGTGCCAGCAGTTCATTGGGGGATTCACCCCTCCACTTT. Translation gives CASSSLGDSPLHF. The full variable domain, completed using reference TRBV28 and TRBJ1-6, is DVKVTQSSRYLVKRTGEKVFLECVQDMDHENMFWYRQDPGLGLRLIYFSYDVKMKEKGDIPEGYSVSREKKERFSLILESASTNQTSMYLCASSSLGDSPLHFGNGTRLTVT.

The rearrangement uses TRBV19 and TRBJ1-5, with D perhaps matching TRBD1 (6 bases). The germline CDR1 and CDR2 sequences are LNHDA and SQIVND (reference sequence). With 6 bases removed from V and 3 bases from J, the gap between germline ends came to 15 bases. The CDR3 is made up of 15 amino acids. The CDR3 DNA reads as TGTGCCAGTAGCTGGACAGCCTATTCCAATCAGCCCCAGCATTTT. Amino acid sequence: CASSWTAYSNQPQHF.

This clonotype was picked up a small number of times. The rearrangement links TRBV29-1 to TRBJ1-4; D not resolved. The CDR3 runs to 16 residues. CDR1 and CDR2 from the germline V gene are SQVTM and ANQGSEA. V lost 5 bases and J lost 8, with 24 bases in between. CDR3 nucleotides: TGCAGCGTTCCGGAGACGGACCCAAGCAAGGGAGAAAAACTGTTTTTT. It encodes CSVPETDPSKGEKLFF.

This clonotype was seen repeatedly, ten times or more. V gene TRBV11-2 combines with J gene TRBJ2-1, with 10 nucleotides matching TRBD2. Per the germline V gene, CDR1 is SGHAT and CDR2 is FQNNGV. The trim removed 5 bases at V and 7 bases at J, leaving 11 bases unmatched. The CDR3 extends over 16 amino acids. Written as DNA, the CDR3 is TGTGCCAGCAGCCCCCTCACTAGCGGGATTTCTAATGAGCAGTTCTTC. Protein product: CASSPLTSGISNEQFF.

The chain carries TRBV18 and TRBJ2-2; possibly TRBD2 for D (5 bases). The CDR3 extends over 16 amino acids. Germline CDR1 and CDR2: KGHSH and LQKENI. Trimming removed 5 bases from V and 3 bases from J, with 16 bases in between. Here the CDR3 reads CASSTFLALDTGELFF. As DNA, the CDR3 is TGTGCCAGCTCAACTTTTCTAGCTTTGGACACCGGGGAGCTGTTTTTT.

This clonotype was seen at least ten times. This chain links TRBV11-1 with TRBJ2-1; 11 bases agree with TRBD1. Germline lookup yields CDR1 SGHAT and CDR2 FQDESV (reference sequence). This CDR3 is 14 amino acids long. V shed 8 bases and J 9 bases; nucleotides not matched to a gene: 9. The CDR3 DNA follows: TGTGCCAGCGGCGGGACAGGGGGTCTCGGTGAGCAGTTCTTC. Its protein product is CASGGTGGLGEQFF.

This clonotype has at least ten counts. J is TRBJ1-1 and V is TRBV11-1; no clear D. This CDR3 comprises 15 residues. Germline-derived CDR1 and CDR2 are SGHAT and FQDESV (reference sequence). V lost 5 bases, J lost 3 bases, and 16 bases lay in between. The CDR3 DNA is TGTGCCAGCAGCCTCACGGCCGGGGAGGACACTGAAGCTTTCTTT. Translation: CASSLTAGEDTEAFF. The complete variable domain, with remaining parts taken from reference TRBV11-1 and TRBJ1-1, reads EAEVAQSPRYKITEKSQAVAFWCDPISGHATLYWYRQILGQGPELLVQFQDESVVDDSQLPKDRFSAERLKGVDSTLKIQPAELGDSAMYLCASSLTAGEDTEAFFGQGTRLTVV.

This clonotype was picked up a small number of times. The chain couples TRBV7-3 to TRBJ2-3, with a possible D match to TRBD2 (5 bases). CDR1 and CDR2 (germline): SGHTA, FQGTGA. With 0 bases removed from V and 2 bases from J, the gap between germline ends came to 9 bases. The CDR3 runs 15 residues. The CDR3 nucleotides read TGTGCCAGCAGCTTAACGAGGGCCCACACAGATACGCAGTATTTT. Translated: CASSLTRAHTDTQYF.

This clonotype appeared many times. V and J are TRBV20-1 and TRBJ2-7; TRBD1 agrees at 7 bases. This CDR3 is 14 amino acids long. Germline V gene sequence: CDR1 DFQATT, CDR2 SNEGSKA (reference sequence). Trimming took 5 bases from V and 0 from J; bases not matched to a gene: 7. The DNA of the CDR3 is TGCAGTGCTCCCCGGCAGGGGGACTCCTACGAGCAGTACTTC. Translated: CSAPRQGDSYEQYF.